The 20 T cell receptor beta chains in this list originate from one sample, sequenced in a study of cytomegalovirus exposure and HLA in healthy donors. The PCR ran on 60 Vbeta and 13 Jbeta primers. Sequenced by immunoSEQ multiplex PCR; TCRdb stores in-frame clones only, minus some. The sample consists of approximately 150,000 clones, around three quarters of them appearing once. Sequencing was performed on PBMCs. These receptors all stem from a man aged 40-49 years in good health and CMV-seronegative.

The rearrangement uses TRBV2 and TRBJ1-2; TRBD1 matches at 10 bases. CDR1 and CDR2 (germline): SNHLY, FYNNEI. J lost 3 bases, V lost 8 bases, and 3 bases had no gene match. This CDR3 spans 13 amino acids. The CDR3 loop reads CASGDRGDYGYTF. CDR3 nucleotide sequence: TGTGCCAGCGGGGACAGGGGAGACTATGGCTACACCTTC.

The rearrangement uses TRBV4-1 and TRBJ1-5; TRBD1 aligns across 7 bases. CDR3 length equals 13 residues. Per germline, CDR1 MGHRA and CDR2 YSYEKL. V trimming: 3 bases; J trimming: 7 bases; junction bases outside the gene matches: 3. As DNA, the CDR3 is TGCGCCAGCAGCCAGGACAGGACCCAGCCCCAGCATTTT. As protein: CASSQDRTQPQHF.

CDR3 sequence: CAISERGGRTDTQYF. The DNA of the CDR3 is TGTGCCATCAGTGAGAGGGGAGGGCGAACAGATACGCAGTATTTT. This chain links TRBV10-3 with TRBJ2-3, with 7 bases lining up with TRBD2. Germline CDR1 reads ENHRY; CDR2 reads SYGVKD. CDR3 length: 15 residues. Unmatched junction bases numbered 5, after V lost 2 bases and J lost 3 bases.

This rearrangement joins TRBV19 to TRBJ1-1; unclear D gene. The germline V gene has CDR1 LNHDA and CDR2 SQIVND (reference sequence). CDR3 length equals 14 residues. Trimming removed 2 bases at V and 1 base at J, with 8 bases between. The CDR3 region is CASSIRRRNTEAFF. The CDR3 nucleotides are TGTGCCAGTAGTATACGGCGGCGGAACACTGAAGCTTTCTTT.

This clone has a handful of counts. The chain couples TRBV5-6 to TRBJ1-4; D is undetermined. Deletions cut 4 bases from V and 7 bases from J, with 14 bases between. The germline gives CDR1 SGHDT, CDR2 YYEEEE. The CDR3 consists of 14 residues. The CDR3 DNA reads TGTGCCAGCAGCCCGGATCTGGGAGGTGAAAAACTGTTTTTT. Amino acid sequence: CASSPDLGGEKLFF. Based on the CDR3 plus reference TRBV5-6 and TRBJ1-4, the full variable domain is DAGVTQSPTHLIKTRGQQVTLRCSPKSGHDTVSWYQQALGQGPQFIFQYYEEEERQRGNFPDRFSGHQFPNYSSELNVNALLLGDSALYLCASSPDLGGEKLFFGSGTQLSVL.

This clone is medium-sized (0.01 to 0.1%) by share. The chain links TRBV2 to TRBJ1-3; maybe TRBD1 (6 bases). Germline CDR1 reads SNHLY; CDR2 reads FYNNEI. CDR3 length: 15 residues. Trimming removed 1 base from V and 2 bases from J, with 9 bases in between. The CDR3 sequence: CASSEGGPPGNTIYF. The CDR3 DNA reads as TGTGCCAGCAGTGAAGGGGGGCCTCCTGGAAACACCATATATTTT.

This CDR3 is CASSKGAKEAFF. The CDR3, as DNA: TGTGCCAGCAGCAAAGGGGCAAAAGAAGCTTTCTTT. This chain links TRBV21-1 with TRBJ1-1; the D call of TRBD1 is as the table states it, not checked on the DNA. TRBV21-1 has pseudogene status. The CDR3 is 12 residues long.

This clone came up a few times. This rearrangement joins TRBV9 to TRBJ2-1; 9 bases are a match to TRBD2. The CDR3 is made up of 16 amino acids. The germline V gene has CDR1 SGDLS and CDR2 YYNGEE. V shed 0 bases and J 4 bases; nucleotides not matched to a gene: 5. The CDR3 region is CASSVEETSGYNEQFF. The DNA of the CDR3 is TGTGCCAGCAGCGTAGAGGAGACTAGCGGATACAATGAGCAGTTCTTC.

The chain couples TRBV28 to TRBJ2-1, with TRBD2 as a possible D gene (5 bases). With 6 bases removed from V and 14 bases from J, the gap between germline ends came to 17 bases. Germline lookup yields CDR1 MDHEN and CDR2 SYDVKM. CDR3 length equals 12 residues. CDR3 coding DNA: TGTGCCAGCAGATCGGACTTCCGATGGGAGTTCTTC. Protein product: CASRSDFRWEFF.

The V and J genes are TRBV4-1 and TRBJ1-2; maybe TRBD1 (5 bases). In germline, CDR1 is MGHRA, CDR2 YSYEKL. The CDR3 is 13 residues long. V was trimmed by 2 bases and J by 5 bases, leaving 9 bases between them. CDR3 sequence: CASSQRGLYGYTF. The CDR3 DNA reads as TGCGCCAGCAGCCAAAGGGGACTTTATGGCTACACCTTC.

The chain employs TRBV29-1 and TRBJ1-4; possibly TRBD1 for D (6 bases). Trimming pared 3 bases from V and 7 bases from J, leaving 15 bases between. In germline, CDR1 is SQVTM, CDR2 ANQGSEA. The CDR3 is 14 amino acids. The CDR3 loop is CSVELSGESEKLFF. In DNA form, the CDR3 reads TGCAGCGTTGAGCTGTCAGGGGAGAGTGAAAAACTGTTTTTT.

This clone was seen a handful of times. The chain links TRBV7-9 to TRBJ2-1; D is perhaps TRBD2 (7 bases). The CDR3 is 15 residues long. V shed 5 bases and J shed 2 bases, with 13 bases lying between them. Per germline, CDR1 SEHNR and CDR2 FQNEAQ (reference sequence). CDR3 DNA: TGTGCCAGCAGCCCCCTGGGGGGGCCCTACAATGAGCAGTTCTTC. Translation: CASSPLGGPYNEQFF.

This chain joins TRBV29-1 and TRBJ2-1; D is perhaps TRBD1 (5 bases). V lost 0 bases and J lost 1, with 7 bases in between. The germline V gene encodes CDR1 SQVTM and CDR2 ANQGSEA. CDR3 length equals 14 residues. CDR3 sequence: CSVEDRDSYNEQFF. CDR3 coding DNA: TGCAGCGTTGAAGACAGGGATTCCTACAATGAGCAGTTCTTC.

This CDR3 is CSVGGLAGVDTQYF. CDR3 bases: TGCAGCGTAGGGGGACTAGCGGGAGTAGATACGCAGTATTTT. This chain links TRBV29-1 with TRBJ2-3, with 14 bases lining up with TRBD2. The CDR3 is made up of 14 amino acids. Germline values: CDR1 SQVTM, CDR2 ANQGSEA. J lost 5 bases, V lost 6 bases, and 4 bases had no gene match.

This clone was picked up one time. This rearrangement joins TRBV27 to TRBJ2-6; 7 positions match TRBD1. Germline V gene lookup returns CDR1 MNHEY and CDR2 SMNVEV (reference sequence). The CDR3 spans 17 residues. V dropped 7 bases and J dropped 1; count of bases not matched to a gene: 10. This CDR3 is CASTSGTAESGANVLTF. Written as DNA, the CDR3 is TGTGCCAGCACTTCCGGGACAGCCGAATCTGGGGCCAACGTCCTGACTTTC.

The chain uses TRBV7-9 and TRBJ2-3; 11 nucleotides agree with TRBD2. The CDR3 has 16 residues. With V trimmed by 4 bases and J by 2 bases, 5 bases remained unmatched. From germline, CDR1 is SEHNR and CDR2 FQNEAQ (reference sequence). The CDR3, as DNA: TGTGCCAGCAGCTCAGTAGCGGGAGGGGACACAGATACGCAGTATTTT. Residues: CASSSVAGGDTDTQYF. Full variable domain (remainder filled in from reference TRBV7-9 and TRBJ2-3): DTGVSQNPRHKITKRGQNVTFRCDPISEHNRLYWYRQTLGQGPEFLTYFQNEAQLEKSRLLSDRFSAERPKGSFSTLEIQRTEQGDSAMYLCASSSVAGGDTDTQYFGPGTRLTVL.

The V and J genes are TRBV27 and TRBJ2-3, with D possibly being TRBD2 (6 bases). The CDR3 consists of 14 residues. The V gene lost 6 bases and the J gene lost 3 bases, with 13 bases spanning the gap. Germline V lookup: CDR1 MNHEY, CDR2 SMNVEV (reference sequence). This CDR3 is CASSPWTMTDTQYF. As DNA, the CDR3 is TGTGCCAGCAGCCCTTGGACTATGACAGATACGCAGTATTTT.

The gene calls are TRBV7-2 and TRBJ2-3, with TRBD1 matching 8 bases. With V trimmed by 2 bases and J by 1 base, 5 bases remained unmatched. This CDR3 spans 16 amino acids. Looked up from germline, CDR1 is SGHTA and CDR2 is FQGNSA. CDR3 amino acids: CASSLQGAIGTDTQYF. The CDR3 DNA is TGTGCCAGCAGCTTACAGGGGGCGATAGGCACAGATACGCAGTATTTT.

V usage is TRBV7-6 and J usage is TRBJ2-5; a weak D match, TRBD2 (5 bases). The CDR3 spans 13 residues. V was pared by 2 bases and J by 5 bases, with 9 bases between. Germline-derived CDR1 and CDR2 are SGHVS and FNYEAQ. CDR3 sequence reads: CASSLSRGETQYF. The CDR3 bases are TGTGCCAGCAGCTTATCCCGAGGGGAGACCCAGTACTTC.

The chain recombines TRBV27 with TRBJ2-1; TRBD2 matches at 12 bases. Germline loops: CDR1 MNHEY, CDR2 SMNVEV (reference sequence). V was pared by 6 bases and J by 13 bases, with 10 bases of the junction left unmatched. The CDR3 length is 14 residues. The CDR3 loop reads CASRTSGRVPSQFF. The CDR3 nucleotides read TGTGCCAGCAGGACTAGCGGGAGAGTTCCCAGCCAGTTCTTC.